What follows are 28 T cell receptor beta chains derived from one specimen sequenced in a study of T cells in women clearing cervical HPV infection. This table comes from immunoSEQ multiplex PCR, and its TCRdb copy is limited to in-frame clones, with some not included. Its table records around 20,000 clones. Material: blood buffy coat. The source of these receptors is a woman aged 18-70 years with a cervical HPV16 infection that either progressed to CIN3+ or cleared (not recorded which).

Of note for this clone: Sequencing ends 3 residues short of the CDR3 end; the germline J gene provides the rest. V usage is TRBV4-2 and J usage is TRBJ1-3, with a tentative D call TRBD1 (6 bases). V was cut by 4 bases and J by 1 base, with 14 bases left in between. Germline V lookup: CDR1 LGHNA, CDR2 YNFKEQ. There are 16 residues in the CDR3. The covered CDR3 bases are TGTGCCAGCAGCCGAGACAGGCGAGGATCTGGAAACACC. This encodes CASSRDRRGSGNT. The whole CDR3 is CASSRDRRGSGNTIYF.

For this clone: Sequencing ends 3 residues short of the CDR3 end; the germline J gene provides the rest. This chain uses TRBV30 with TRBJ2-7, with a weak D call TRBD1 (6 bases). Germline CDR1 reads GTSNPN; CDR2 reads SVGIG (reference sequence). The V gene lost 4 bases and the J gene lost 6 bases, with 16 bases spanning the gap. There are 13 residues in the CDR3. The CDR3 reads CAWKLDRRGEQYF. The CDR3 bases that were read are TGTGCCTGGAAATTGGACAGAAGGGGCGAG.

Of note for this clone: The read ends 3 residues shy of where the CDR3 ends; the end is completed using the germline J gene. The J gene is TRBJ2-7, the V gene TRBV19, with D possibly matching TRBD1 (6 bases). Trimming cost V 4 bases and J 6 bases, with 13 bases left between them. This CDR3 contains 13 residues. The germline V gene encodes CDR1 LNHDA and CDR2 SQIVND (reference sequence). CDR3 region: CASSRQGPGEQYF. CDR3 bases read: TGTGCCAGTAGTAGGCAGGGGCCGGGCGAG.

Note on this clone: The CDR3 end falls 3 residues outside the read, so it is completed with the germline J gene. The J gene is TRBJ2-1, the V gene TRBV5-1, with TRBD2 matching 8 bases. Trimming took 2 bases from V and 5 from J; bases not matched to a gene: 6. Germline V gene lookup returns CDR1 SGHRS and CDR2 YFSETQ. The CDR3 consists of 15 residues. CDR3 DNA, as far as it was read: TGCGCCAGCAGCTTAGATCGGGGGGGCCACAATGAG. The encoded protein is CASSLDRGGHNE. Given in full, the CDR3 is CASSLDRGGHNEQFF.

On this clone itself: Read sequence stops 3 residues before the CDR3 end, and the germline J gene provides the missing end. This sequence joins TRBV20-1 and TRBJ2-7, with 9 bases matching TRBD2. CDR1 and CDR2 from the germline V gene are DFQATT and SNEGSKA (reference sequence). This CDR3 comprises 16 residues. Losses at the gene ends were 0 bases for V and 6 bases for J; bases not matched to a gene: 12. The CDR3 sequence is CSAREGVAGVPGEQYF. The DNA read from the CDR3 is TGCAGTGCTAGAGAGGGGGTAGCGGGAGTGCCAGGCGAG.

Regarding this clone: Read data end 3 residues before the CDR3 end; the end is taken from the germline J gene. The chain has TRBV19 and TRBJ2-2; the D is unclear. The CDR3 has 13 residues. In germline, CDR1 is LNHDA, CDR2 SQIVND (reference sequence). V was trimmed by 2 bases and J by 6 bases, leaving 7 bases between them. The CDR3 bases that were read are TGTGCCAGTAGTATAAAGAGCCCCGGGGAG. This encodes CASSIKSPGE. The full CDR3 reads CASSIKSPGELFF. The entire variable domain, with the rest obtained from reference TRBV19 and TRBJ2-2, is as follows: DGGITQSPKYLFRKEGQNVTLSCEQNLNHDAMYWYRQDPGQGLRLIYYSQIVNDFQKGDIAEGYSVSREKKESFPLTVTSAQKNPTAFYLCASSIKSPGELFFGEGSRLTVL.

Note on this clone: The read ends 3 residues before the CDR3 terminus; that terminus is restored from the germline J gene. The chain has TRBV7-9 and TRBJ1-2, with D tentatively TRBD1 (5 bases). Germline V gives CDR1 SEHNR, CDR2 FQNEAQ (reference sequence). Trimming took 5 bases from V and 3 from J, leaving 16 bases between them. The CDR3 loop spans 15 amino acids. CDR3 DNA (partial): TGTGCCAGCAGCGAACCCGGGGGAAAGCACTATGGC. It is translated as CASSEPGGKHYG. The CDR3 as a whole reads CASSEPGGKHYGYTF.

About this clone: From the germline J gene comes the end of the CDR3, since the read stops 3 residues before it. This sequence joins TRBV6-4 and TRBJ2-2; tentative D call: TRBD2 (5 bases). V was pared by 3 bases and J by 5 bases, with 13 bases between. The germline CDR1 and CDR2 sequences are MRHNA and SNTAGT. This CDR3 is built from 15 residues. The CDR3 loop reads CASSEVSGATGELFF. The DNA read from the CDR3 is TGTGCCAGCAGTGAGGTCAGCGGAGCTACCGGGGAG.

The DNA read from the CDR3 is TGCGCCAGCAGCCAAGAAGGAACTACTCTGGATTCACCC. Its translation is CASSQEGTTLDSP. The CDR3 reads in full as CASSQEGTTLDSPLHF. V gene TRBV4-1 combines with J gene TRBJ1-6; D gene unclear. The sequenced fragment ends 3 residues before the CDR3 boundary, so the rest is inferred from the germline J gene. With 0 bases removed from V and 8 bases from J, the gap between germline ends came to 14 bases. CDR3 length: 16 residues. CDR1 is MGHRA, CDR2 YSYEKL, per germline.

In regard to this clone: The observed sequence ends 3 residues before the CDR3 terminus, with the missing tail filled in from the germline J gene. The chain has TRBV6-2 or TRBV6-3 and TRBJ2-3; 9 nucleotides agree with TRBD2. V dropped 2 bases and J dropped 4; count of bases not matched to a gene: 7. This CDR3 spans 16 amino acids. CDR1 is MNHEY, CDR2 SVGEGT, per germline. The CDR3 protein is CASSYEAGGGSDTQYF. The part of the CDR3 DNA that was read is TGTGCCAGCAGTTACGAAGCGGGAGGAGGTTCAGATACG.

In regard to this clone: The read falls 3 residues short of the CDR3 end, and the missing part is taken from the germline J gene. The genes are TRBV7-2 and TRBJ2-3, with unresolved D. The CDR3 has 14 residues. Germline lookup yields CDR1 SGHTA and CDR2 FQGNSA. Trimming removed 3 bases from V and 4 bases from J, with 11 bases in between. The CDR3 here is CASSFLERADTQYF. The sequenced part of the CDR3 DNA is TGTGCCAGCAGCTTCTTGGAAAGGGCAGATACG.

For this clone: The read terminates 3 residues ahead of where the CDR3 ends, so the germline J gene completes it. The chain joins TRBV12-3 or TRBV12-4 to TRBJ2-1; TRBD2 matches at 10 bases. The CDR3 totals 14 residues. J was trimmed by 7 bases and V by 7 bases; bases with no gene match: 7. CDR3 region: CASTRTSGPNEQFF. The DNA read from the CDR3 is TGTGCCAGCACCCGGACTAGCGGTCCAAATGAG.

Remarks on this clone: The sequence runs out 3 residues before the end of the CDR3; the remainder is reconstructed from the germline J gene. The chain is built from TRBV20-1 and TRBJ2-5; weak D call: TRBD2 (5 bases). Germline V gene lookup returns CDR1 DFQATT and CDR2 SNEGSKA (reference sequence). The germline V and J ends were trimmed by 7 bases and 5 bases, with 14 bases remaining between them. This CDR3 is built from 12 residues. CDR3 in amino acids: CSGRLGGETQYF. The covered CDR3 bases are TGCAGTGGCCGACTGGGCGGGGAGACC.

About this clone itself: With the read ending 3 residues before the CDR3 end, the germline J gene is used to fill in that end. V usage is TRBV12-3 or TRBV12-4 and J usage is TRBJ2-1; 14 bases fit TRBD2. V shed 5 bases and J 5 bases; nucleotides not matched to a gene: 5. This CDR3 spans 16 amino acids. The DNA read from the CDR3 is TGTGCCAGCAGTCCGTCGGGACTAGCGGGAGACAATGAG. Its translation is CASSPSGLAGDNE. The entire CDR3 protein reads CASSPSGLAGDNEQFF.

To note about this clone: Coverage ceases 3 residues before the CDR3 finishes, and the germline J gene fills in the end. The chain combines TRBV30 with TRBJ2-3; TRBD1 matches at 11 bases. With V trimmed by 3 bases and J by 4 bases, 6 bases remained unmatched. The CDR3 runs 15 residues. CDR1 is GTSNPN and CDR2 is SVGIG in the germline V gene (reference sequence). CDR3 loop: CAWSHLGQGADTQYF. CDR3 DNA, as far as it was read: TGTGCCTGGAGCCACCTGGGACAGGGGGCAGATACG.

A note on this clone: The CDR3 extends 3 residues past the end of the read, so its final part is completed from the germline J gene. The rearrangement uses TRBV20-1 and TRBJ2-1; TRBD2 matches at 7 bases. Trimming at V came to 5 bases and at J to 4 bases, leaving 8 bases not matched to a gene. This CDR3 spans 14 amino acids. Germline-derived CDR1 and CDR2 are DFQATT and SNEGSKA (reference sequence). The sequenced part of the CDR3 DNA is TGCAGTGCTCTCGGGCGGGAGTCTTACAATGAG. Translation: CSALGRESYNE. The whole CDR3 sequence reads CSALGRESYNEQFF.

A note on this clone: Read coverage stops 3 residues before the CDR3 terminus; the germline J gene supplies the remainder. V and J are TRBV19 and TRBJ1-2, with TRBD1 as a possible D gene (6 bases). V shed 7 bases and J shed 7 bases, with 16 bases lying between them. This CDR3 is built from 13 residues. The germline V gene has CDR1 LNHDA and CDR2 SQIVND (reference sequence). The DNA read from the CDR3 is TGTGCCAGTAACAGAGGGGGATGGAGTGGC. This gives the protein CASNRGGWSG. The full-length CDR3 reads as CASNRGGWSGYTF.

This chain's CDR3 is CSASAGTGYSNQPQHF. Partial CDR3 DNA: TGCAGTGCTAGTGCGGGAACGGGTTATAGCAATCAGCCC. The genes are TRBV20-1 and TRBJ1-5; D not certain. With the read ending 3 residues before the CDR3 end, the germline J gene is used to fill in that end. The ends were cut back, 3 bases at V and 0 bases at J, with 15 bases in the middle. Germline V gene data show CDR1 as DFQATT and CDR2 as SNEGSKA (reference sequence). The CDR3 spans 16 residues.

Concerning this clone itself: The read terminates 3 residues ahead of where the CDR3 ends, so the germline J gene completes it. The same CDR3 also results from other DNA sequences found in this sample. The V and J genes are TRBV2 and TRBJ2-7, with D hard to call. Trimming left V 4 bases short and J 2 bases short, with 18 bases between. Germline V gene sequence: CDR1 SNHLY, CDR2 FYNNEI. This CDR3 has 16 amino acids. The CDR3 bases that were read are TGTGCCAGCAGTGCATCCGTTGCTAGTGGAACCTACGAG. Its protein product is CASSASVASGTYE. The entire CDR3 reads CASSASVASGTYEQYF. The full variable domain, in which reference TRBV2 and TRBJ2-7 provide the parts outside the CDR3, is EPEVTQTPSHQVTQMGQEVILRCVPISNHLYFYWYRQILGQKVEFLVSFYNNEISEKSEIFDDQFSVERPDGSNFTLKIRSTKLEDSAMYFCASSASVASGTYEQYFGPGTRLTVT.

A word on this clone: Sequence at one end of the junction differs from germline and may be a read error. The sequenced part of the CDR3 DNA is TGTGCCGGTCTCCGGGACTCCAACAATGAG. Translating gives CAGLRDSNNE. The entire CDR3 reads CAGLRDSNNEQFF. This rearrangement joins TRBV7-9 to TRBJ2-1, with D perhaps TRBD2 (6 bases). Read sequence stops 3 residues before the CDR3 end, and the germline J gene provides the missing end. The CDR3 extends over 13 amino acids. Germline V lookup: CDR1 SEHNR, CDR2 FQNEAQ (reference sequence).

A remark on this clone: The junction shows a germline mismatch at one end, possibly a read error. Read data end 3 residues before the CDR3 end; the end is taken from the germline J gene. The chain employs TRBV4-2 and TRBJ1-5; no firm D call. The germline V gene encodes CDR1 LGHNA and CDR2 YNFKEQ. The CDR3 spans 17 residues. The sequenced part of the CDR3 DNA is TGCGCCAGCAGCCAAGATAGGGCAGATTTAGTTAATCAGCCC. Protein sequence: CASSQDRADLVNQP. The full CDR3 is CASSQDRADLVNQPQHF.

About this clone itself: The read terminates 3 residues before the CDR3 end, so the remaining end is supplied by the germline J gene. The rearrangement links TRBV9 to TRBJ2-1, with 11 positions matching TRBD2. Trimming cost V 4 bases and J 4 bases; bases outside gene matches: 4. CDR1 SGDLS and CDR2 YYNGEE come from the germline V gene. The CDR3 loop spans 15 amino acids. CDR3 loop: CASSLTSGRYNEQFF. The DNA read from the CDR3 is TGTGCCAGCAGCCTTACTAGCGGGAGATACAATGAG.

In regard to this clone: The CDR3 is cut off 3 residues early in the read; its end comes from the germline J gene. The chain couples TRBV19 to TRBJ1-2; D is possibly TRBD1 (5 bases). Germline V gene data show CDR1 as LNHDA and CDR2 as SQIVND (reference sequence). This CDR3 spans 15 amino acids. The CDR3 here is CASSPTSQGLYDYTF. The CDR3 bases that were read are TGTGCCAGTAGTCCAACCTCCCAGGGCCTCTACGAC.

Points on this clone: Sequencing ends 3 residues short of the CDR3 end; the germline J gene provides the rest. The chain links TRBV7-8 to TRBJ1-3; D call uncertain. Germline CDR1 reads SGHVS; CDR2 reads FQNEAQ. This CDR3 spans 13 amino acids. V shed 5 bases and J shed 4 bases, with 9 bases lying between them. CDR3 residues: CASSSGWGNTIYF. The part of the CDR3 DNA that was read is TGTGCCAGCAGCAGCGGGTGGGGAAACACC.

Comments on this clone: The read ends 3 residues early relative to the CDR3; the germline J gene fills the gap. The rearrangement joins TRBV20-1 to TRBJ2-1, with 10 positions matching TRBD2. The junction had 7 bases not matched to a gene; V was cut back by 3 bases and J by 5 bases. In germline, CDR1 is DFQATT, CDR2 SNEGSKA (reference sequence). This CDR3 has 15 residues. CDR3 residues: CSASQREGLDNEQFF. Partial CDR3 DNA: TGCAGTGCTAGCCAGCGGGAGGGCCTAGACAATGAG.

A note on this clone: Sequencing ends 3 residues short of the CDR3 end; the germline J gene provides the rest. V gene TRBV20-1 combines with J gene TRBJ2-2, with 14 bases aligning to TRBD2. In germline, CDR1 is DFQATT, CDR2 SNEGSKA (reference sequence). V lost 4 bases to trimming and J lost 4 bases; unmatched junction nucleotides: 8. CDR3 length: 17 amino acids. The sequenced CDR3 bases are TGCAGTGCTACCGGGACTAGCGGGAGTAGAGGCACCGGGGAG. Translated, it gives CSATGTSGSRGTGE. The whole CDR3 region reads CSATGTSGSRGTGELFF.

For this clone: The read ends 3 residues early relative to the CDR3; the germline J gene fills the gap. This chain joins TRBV20-1 and TRBJ1-6; the D is unclear. The V end was cut by 0 bases, the J end by 6 bases, with 12 bases between. The CDR3 spans 15 residues. Germline loops: CDR1 DFQATT, CDR2 SNEGSKA (reference sequence). CDR3 sequence: CSARDGAVANSPLHF. The sequenced part of the CDR3 DNA is TGCAGTGCTAGAGATGGCGCAGTAGCTAATTCACCC.

With regard to this clone: The read terminates 3 residues before the CDR3 end, so the remaining end is supplied by the germline J gene. V gene TRBV5-1 combines with J gene TRBJ2-7; 7 nucleotides match TRBD1. V was clipped by 4 bases and J by 2 bases; unmatched bases: 9. The CDR3 sequence is 15 residues long. The germline V gene encodes CDR1 SGHRS and CDR2 YFSETQ. The CDR3 region is CASSPRQGTPYEQYF. The part of the CDR3 DNA that was read is TGCGCCAGCAGCCCACGACAGGGAACCCCCTACGAG.